The present T cell receptor beta chain was sequenced within a study of blood T cell repertoires in COVID-19. This CDR3 is 16 amino acids long. Sequencing used immunoSEQ multiplex PCR; TCRdb keeps in-frame clones, though not all of them. The sample has 270,000 or so clones, 70% to 90% seen once. The sample holds one count of this clone. This sequence was found in a woman younger than 45 with COVID-19, enrolled during active disease. Sequencing was done on a sample of peripheral blood. The chain recombines TRBV12-1 with TRBJ2-1; the D call in the table, TRBD1, was not verified against the DNA. TRBV12-1 is a recognized pseudogene. CDR3 in amino acids: CASSFDLTGWDNEQFF. CDR3 coding DNA: TGTGCCAGCAGCTTTGATTTGACAGGGTGGGACAATGAGCAGTTCTTC.